These 30 T cell receptor beta chains came from one sample sequenced in a study of neurological immune-mediated disorders. Each CDR3 protein gets one entry after TCRdb re-called the 5' RACE reads with MiXCR. The sample lists fewer than 90,000 distinct CDR3 sequences, roughly 10% occurring once. Time point meaning: longitudinal time-point 1 (baseline). The material sequenced was PBMCs. These receptors all come from a man between 25 and 39 years old in good health.

This clonotype was detected ten times or more. The chain joins TRBV12-3 or TRBV12-4 to TRBJ2-5, with 11 positions matching TRBD1. The CDR3 runs to 13 residues. V was pared by 8 bases and J by 5 bases, with 4 bases of the junction left unmatched. The CDR3 nucleotides are TGTGCCAGCGGACAGGGGGCGCGGGAGACCCAGTACTTC. It encodes CASGQGARETQYF.

Many counts were recorded for this clonotype. The J gene is TRBJ2-1, the V gene TRBV7-9; 8 bases align to TRBD2. The CDR3 is 17 residues long. Germline CDR1 SEHNR, CDR2 FQNEAQ (reference sequence). Trimming took 0 bases from V and 8 from J; bases not matched to a gene: 12. CDR3 loop: CASSLADGRGFQDEQFF. DNA for the CDR3: TGTGCCAGCAGCTTAGCGGACGGGAGGGGTTTTCAGGATGAGCAGTTCTTC.

This clonotype was seen ten or more times. V is TRBV10-3 and J is TRBJ2-7; 9 bases fit TRBD1. The CDR3 covers 14 residues. J gave up 1 base and V 6 bases, and 4 bases lay outside the gene matches. Germline CDR1 and CDR2: ENHRY and SYGVKD. This CDR3 is CAISRDRESYEQYF. The CDR3 DNA reads TGTGCCATCAGCCGGGACAGGGAGTCCTACGAGCAGTACTTC.

About this clonotype itself: Since a much larger clone is just one base distant, this may be a read error. DNA for the CDR3: TGTACCATCAGTGGTACGGATCAGCCCCAGCATTTT. Its translation is CTISGTDQPQHF. The gene calls are TRBV10-3 and TRBJ1-5; the D is unclear. Germline V lookup: CDR1 ENHRY, CDR2 SYGVKD. CDR3 length: 12 amino acids.

To note about this clonotype: A much bigger clone sits one base away, suggesting this may be a read error. J is TRBJ2-5 and V is TRBV12-3 or TRBV12-4; no clear D gene. The CDR3 length is 11 residues. The CDR3: CASSFKENQYF. The CDR3 DNA sequence: TGTGCCAGCAGTTTCAAGGAGAACCAGTACTTC.

Ten or more counts support this clonotype. The gene calls are TRBV19 and TRBJ2-7, with 12 bases aligning to TRBD1. From germline, CDR1 is LNHDA and CDR2 SQIVND (reference sequence). CDR3 length: 14 amino acids. V shed 5 bases and J 4 bases; nucleotides not matched to a gene: 3. The CDR3 nucleotides read TGTGCCAGTAGTGTGGGACAGGGGGCTTACGAGCAGTACTTC. It codes for CASSVGQGAYEQYF.

This clonotype was recorded at least ten times. V usage is TRBV24-1 and J usage is TRBJ2-1, with D perhaps matching TRBD2 (6 bases). The CDR3 covers 17 residues. Germline CDR1 reads KGHDR; CDR2 reads SFDVKD. V lost 3 bases to trimming and J lost 3 bases, with 17 bases between them. In nucleotides, the CDR3 is TGTGCCACCAGTGATCCGTCGGAGGGGTCCCACTACAATGAGCAGTTCTTC. Translation: CATSDPSEGSHYNEQFF.

In its sample, this clonotype was seen once. One end of the junction is discordant with germline, which a read error may explain. This chain joins TRBV5-1 and TRBJ2-3, with 8 positions matching TRBD2. The CDR3 totals 16 residues. Germline loops: CDR1 SGHRS, CDR2 YFSETQ. CDR3 in DNA: TGCGCCAGCAGCGGCTGGAGAAGCGGGAGTCCAGATACGCCGTATTTT. It is translated as CASSGWRSGSPDTPYF.

This clonotype was seen many times. V usage is TRBV10-3 and J usage is TRBJ2-5; no definite D call. The germline V gene encodes CDR1 ENHRY and CDR2 SYGVKD. The length of the CDR3 is 12 residues. The V and J ends lost 8 bases and 0 bases respectively, with 7 bases between them. As DNA, the CDR3 is TGTGCCATCCGTGGGTACCAAGAGACCCAGTACTTC. Translated: CAIRGYQETQYF.

This clonotype has ten or more counts. The genes are TRBV5-6 and TRBJ1-4; the D gene is possibly TRBD1 (6 bases). The germline gives CDR1 SGHDT, CDR2 YYEEEE. The CDR3 totals 14 residues. V lost 0 bases, J lost 5 bases, and 8 bases lay in between. CDR3 in DNA: TGTGCCAGCAGCTTGGTTCAGGGGAATGAAAAACTGTTTTTT. Translation: CASSLVQGNEKLFF. The entire variable domain, with the rest obtained from reference TRBV5-6 and TRBJ1-4, is as follows: DAGVTQSPTHLIKTRGQQVTLRCSPKSGHDTVSWYQQALGQGPQFIFQYYEEEERQRGNFPDRFSGHQFPNYSSELNVNALLLGDSALYLCASSLVQGNEKLFFGSGTQLSVL.

This clonotype has a handful of counts. This chain connects TRBV3-1 to TRBJ2-7; D is ambiguous. Germline V gene lookup returns CDR1 LGHDT and CDR2 YNNKEL (reference sequence). The CDR3 loop spans 15 amino acids. The ends were cut back, 4 bases at V and 0 bases at J, with 13 bases in the middle. CDR3: CASSPQEGLSYEQYF. CDR3 DNA sequence: TGTGCCAGCAGCCCGCAGGAAGGGCTCTCCTACGAGCAGTACTTC.

This clonotype was seen repeatedly, ten times or more. V is TRBV28 and J is TRBJ2-7, with D tentatively TRBD1 or TRBD2 (8 bases each). Trimming cost V 6 bases and J 1 base, with 25 bases left between them. Germline loops: CDR1 MDHEN, CDR2 SYDVKM. The CDR3 spans 18 residues. The CDR3 is CASRTGVGGGGGSYEQYF. DNA for the CDR3: TGTGCCAGCAGGACAGGGGTCGGGGGGGGAGGAGGGTCCTACGAGCAGTACTTC.

The rearrangement joins TRBV5-1 to TRBJ2-1; the D gene is possibly TRBD1 (6 bases). V lost 4 bases and J 4 bases, leaving 15 bases between the germline ends. Germline values: CDR1 SGHRS, CDR2 YFSETQ. CDR3 length equals 15 residues. Written as DNA, the CDR3 is TGCGCCAGCAGCGTCCAGGACAGACTTTACAATGAGCAGTTCTTC. Translation gives CASSVQDRLYNEQFF. Full variable domain (outside the CDR3, taken from reference TRBV5-1 and TRBJ2-1): KAGVTQTPRYLIKTRGQQVTLSCSPISGHRSVSWYQQTPGQGLQFLFEYFSETQRNKGNFPGRFSGRQFSNSRSEMNVSTLELGDSALYLCASSVQDRLYNEQFFGPGTRLTVL.

This clonotype has a count of ten or more. The chain links TRBV29-1 to TRBJ2-5, with D perhaps assigned TRBD1 or TRBD2 (5 bases each). V was pared by 3 bases and J by 0 bases, with 5 bases between. CDR3 size: 12 residues. Looked up from germline, CDR1 is SQVTM and CDR2 is ANQGSEA. The CDR3 DNA reads as TGCAGCGTTGAGGGACACCAAGAGACCCAGTACTTC. Its protein product is CSVEGHQETQYF.

This clonotype was observed at least ten times. The V call is TRBV4-1, the J call TRBJ2-7; D not certain. The CDR3 runs to 14 residues. CDR1 and CDR2 (germline): MGHRA, YSYEKL. Trimming left V 0 bases short and J 3 bases short, with 9 bases between. The CDR3 sequence: CASSQEGISYEQYF. The CDR3 nucleotides are TGCGCCAGCAGCCAAGAGGGGATCAGCTACGAGCAGTACTTC.

This clonotype appeared many times. The rearrangement joins TRBV7-2 to TRBJ1-1; 10 bases match TRBD1. The CDR3 totals 13 residues. The V gene end was trimmed by 5 bases and the J gene end by 6 bases; junction bases not matched to a gene: 3. Germline CDR1 SGHTA, CDR2 FQGNSA. CDR3 nucleotides: TGTGCCAGCAGCCGAGGACAGGGGGCTGAAGCTTTCTTT. Residues: CASSRGQGAEAFF.

This clonotype was picked up many times. The rearrangement uses TRBV18 and TRBJ1-4; no definite D call. Germline V gene lookup returns CDR1 KGHSH and CDR2 LQKENI. There are 17 residues in the CDR3. Between the trimmed V and J ends, which lost 2 bases and 0 bases, there was a span of 13 bases. The CDR3 protein is CASSPGRAAATNEKLFF. For the CDR3, the DNA is TGTGCCAGCTCACCAGGGCGGGCGGCAGCAACTAATGAAAAACTGTTTTTT.

This clonotype was observed many times. This chain links TRBV28 with TRBJ2-3; 8 positions agree with TRBD1. The length of the CDR3 is 14 residues. The V and J ends lost 8 bases and 2 bases, in that order; junction bases with no gene match: 6. Germline CDR1 reads MDHEN; CDR2 reads SYDVKM. In nucleotides, the CDR3 is TGTGCCAGCCTCCAGGACAGGGTCACAGATACGCAGTATTTT. As protein: CASLQDRVTDTQYF. Together with reference TRBV28 and TRBJ2-3, the CDR3 gives the full variable domain: DVKVTQSSRYLVKRTGEKVFLECVQDMDHENMFWYRQDPGLGLRLIYFSYDVKMKEKGDIPEGYSVSREKKERFSLILESASTNQTSMYLCASLQDRVTDTQYFGPGTRLTVL.

Regarding this clonotype: A much larger clone lies a single base off, so this may be a read error. The chain has TRBV28 and TRBJ2-7; 9 bases match TRBD1. The CDR3 totals 14 residues. CDR1 MDHEN and CDR2 SYDVKM come from the germline V gene. V lost 5 bases, J lost 6 bases, and 8 bases stayed unmatched. CDR3 in amino acids: CASSPGGQGFEQYF. CDR3 sequence (DNA): TGTGCCAGCAGTCCCGGGGGACAGGGCTTCGAGCAGTACTTC.

About this clonotype itself: A junction end diverges from the germline sequence, so it may reflect a read error. The V and J genes are TRBV18 and TRBJ2-7, with D perhaps assigned TRBD1 or TRBD2 (5 bases each). CDR3 size: 14 residues. Germline V lookup: CDR1 KGHSH, CDR2 LQKENI. The CDR3 protein is CATSPRDQAYEQYF. The CDR3 DNA sequence: TGTGCCACCTCACCACGGGACCAGGCCTACGAGCAGTACTTC.

Ten or more counts support this clonotype. The chain is built from TRBV7-2 and TRBJ2-7, with TRBD2 identical over 8 bases. V was clipped by 4 bases and J by 4 bases; unmatched bases: 9. Germline-derived CDR1 and CDR2 are SGHTA and FQGNSA. The CDR3 extends over 15 amino acids. The CDR3 loop is CASSSQAGAGYEQYF. The CDR3 coding sequence is TGTGCCAGCAGCTCCCAAGCGGGAGCTGGGTACGAGCAGTACTTC.

The CDR3 here is CASSVVGGGELFF. The DNA of the CDR3 is TGTGCCAGCAGCGTAGTCGGGGGAGGGGAGCTGTTTTTT. This chain joins TRBV9 and TRBJ2-2; D may be TRBD2 (6 bases). Germline lookup yields CDR1 SGDLS and CDR2 YYNGEE. This CDR3 spans 13 amino acids. Trimming removed 0 bases at V and 8 bases at J, with 8 bases between.

For this clonotype: A much bigger clone sits one base away, suggesting this may be a read error. The CDR3 sequence is CAISESAAEAFF. The CDR3 nucleotides read TGTGCCATCAGTGAGTCGGCAGCTGAAGCTTTCTTT. The V call is TRBV10-3, the J call TRBJ1-1; D is unresolved. The V end was cut by 0 bases, the J end by 6 bases, with 5 bases between. Looked up from germline, CDR1 is ENHRY and CDR2 is SYGVKD. The CDR3 consists of 12 residues.

The rearrangement joins TRBV7-9 to TRBJ2-7, with TRBD1 identical over 7 bases. Germline loops: CDR1 SEHNR, CDR2 FQNEAQ (reference sequence). The CDR3 extends over 13 amino acids. Trimming cost V 5 bases and J 4 bases; bases outside gene matches: 5. The CDR3 loop reads CASSRVTGYEQYF. The CDR3 coding sequence is TGTGCCAGCAGCCGAGTGACAGGGTACGAGCAGTACTTC.

This clonotype was counted many times. The chain employs TRBV7-3 and TRBJ1-2; possibly TRBD1 for D (5 bases). V dropped 2 bases and J dropped 4 bases, with 8 bases sitting between them. From germline, CDR1 is SGHTA and CDR2 FQGTGA. The CDR3 sequence is 13 residues long. The CDR3 DNA reads as TGTGCCAGCAGCTTAGGGCAGGGCTATGGCTACACCTTC. It codes for CASSLGQGYGYTF.

This clonotype was seen at least ten times. This sequence joins TRBV3-1 and TRBJ2-7; perhaps TRBD1 as D (5 bases). The CDR3 totals 14 residues. V lost 3 bases and J 7 bases, leaving 16 bases between the germline ends. Germline lookup yields CDR1 LGHDT and CDR2 YNNKEL (reference sequence). The CDR3, as DNA: TGTGCCAGCAGCCAGGTGGGGCCCCGTAGGGAGCAGTACTTC. It translates to CASSQVGPRREQYF.

This clonotype has ten or more counts. The chain combines TRBV7-8 with TRBJ2-5; 7 nucleotides line up with TRBD2. This CDR3 contains 13 residues. Germline V gene lookup returns CDR1 SGHVS and CDR2 FQNEAQ. Trimming removed 4 bases from V and 5 bases from J; junction bases left unmatched: 4. This CDR3 is CASSSGLGETQYF. In DNA form, the CDR3 reads TGTGCCAGCAGCTCTGGACTAGGCGAGACCCAGTACTTC. The whole variable domain, filled in from reference TRBV7-8 and TRBJ2-5, reads GAGVSQSPRYKVAKRGQDVALRCDPISGHVSLFWYQQALGQGPEFLTYFQNEAQLDKSGLPSDRFFAERPEGSVSTLKIQRTQQEDSAVYLCASSSGLGETQYFGPGTRLLVL.

This clonotype showed up just a few times. The V call is TRBV20-1, the J call TRBJ2-2; D possibly corresponds to TRBD2 (5 bases). CDR1 is DFQATT, CDR2 SNEGSKA, per germline (reference sequence). CDR3 size: 12 residues. V was shortened by 3 bases and J by 4 bases, with 6 bases between the two germline ends. The CDR3 region has the DNA TGCAGTGCTAGCGGGGTCACCGGGGAGCTGTTTTTT. Its protein is CSASGVTGELFF.

This clonotype was detected ten times or more. The V and J genes are TRBV5-1 and TRBJ2-7; 8 nucleotides agree with TRBD2. Germline CDR1 and CDR2: SGHRS and YFSETQ. This CDR3 spans 16 amino acids. Trimming took 3 bases from V and 7 from J; bases not matched to a gene: 15. CDR3 in amino acids: CASSYYPTGLGAEQYF. In nucleotides, the CDR3 is TGCGCCAGCAGCTACTACCCCACGGGACTAGGGGCTGAGCAGTACTTC.

The sample holds a few counts of this clonotype. J is TRBJ2-5 and V is TRBV5-1, with a possible D match to TRBD1 (5 bases). Trimming left V 4 bases short and J 1 base short, with 8 bases between. The CDR3 has 13 residues. From germline, CDR1 is SGHRS and CDR2 YFSETQ. The CDR3 nucleotides are TGCGCCAGCAGCGCTGACAGCCAAGAGACCCAGTACTTC. Translating it yields CASSADSQETQYF.